This entry features one T cell receptor beta chain sequence. Antigen specificity is unknown. Healthy people donating bone marrow made up the donors. Germline V lookup: CDR1 SGHRS, CDR2 YFSETQ. The CDR3 sequence is 15 residues long. The V end was cut by 5 bases, the J end by 0 bases, with 12 bases between. The data are from a study of cytomegalovirus exposure and HLA in healthy donors. General study results and limits: Both high specificity and high sensitivity reportedly marked the classifier's diagnosis of cytomegalovirus status. Some public TCRs appeared in many individuals, while most sequences were rare. Further analysis was carried out later, and it showed several of the most significant clusters appearing linked to common viral pathogens.

PCR involved 60 Vbeta and 13 Jbeta primers. Some clones are missing from TCRdb's copy, which holds only in-frame ones; the method was immunoSEQ multiplex PCR. Of 300,000 or so clones detected, roughly 86% appear once; the ten largest clones hold about 2%. The TCR originated in a woman aged 40 to 49 in good health and CMV-seropositive. The gene calls are TRBV5-1 and TRBJ1-5; TRBD1 might be the D (5 bases). Sequencing was performed on PBMCs. The CDR3 DNA sequence: TGCGCCAGCAGTACCACGGGGGATAGCAATCAGCCCCAGCATTTT. The encoded protein is CASSTTGDSNQPQHF.